This T cell receptor (beta chain) came from a study of glioma-infiltrating T cells after dendritic cell vaccination. As for the study in general: Patients had newly diagnosed or recurrent glioblastoma and received dendritic cell vaccines.

TCRB CDR3 was amplified from 2 ug genomic DNA or less. Primers: 60 V beta forward and 13 J beta reverse. This table comes from immunoSEQ multiplex PCR, and its TCRdb copy is limited to in-frame clones, with some not included. The sample includes 100,000 or so clones, approximately 80% of them seen just once. The time point: after dendritic cell vaccination, including at tumor progression/relapse. Blood PBMC samples: pre-vaccination, two weeks post third vaccination, and at tumor progression. The material sequenced was blood, taken after dendritic cell vaccination. The origin of this receptor is a human donor with glioblastoma.

CDR3 coding DNA: TGTGCCAGCAGTGAGGAGGCCATGGGTGAAAAACTGTTTTTT. Translated, it gives CASSEEAMGEKLFF. The V and J genes are TRBV2 and TRBJ1-4; D gene unclear. Trimming took off 3 bases at V and 7 bases at J, with 12 bases between the two ends. The CDR3 loop spans 14 amino acids. Per the germline V gene, CDR1 is SNHLY and CDR2 is FYNNEI.